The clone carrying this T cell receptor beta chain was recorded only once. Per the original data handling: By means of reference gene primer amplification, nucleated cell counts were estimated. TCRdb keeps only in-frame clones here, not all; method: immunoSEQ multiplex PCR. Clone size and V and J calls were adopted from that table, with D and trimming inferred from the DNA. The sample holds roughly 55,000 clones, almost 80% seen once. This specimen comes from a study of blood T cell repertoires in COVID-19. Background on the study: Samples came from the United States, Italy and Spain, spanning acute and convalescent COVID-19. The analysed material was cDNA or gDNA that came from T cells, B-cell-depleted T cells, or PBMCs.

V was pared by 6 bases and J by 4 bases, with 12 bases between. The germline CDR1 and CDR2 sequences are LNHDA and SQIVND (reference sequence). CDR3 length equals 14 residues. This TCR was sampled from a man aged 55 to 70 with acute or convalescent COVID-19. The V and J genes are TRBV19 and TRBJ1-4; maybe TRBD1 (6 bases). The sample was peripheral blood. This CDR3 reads CASSDRTLNEKLFF. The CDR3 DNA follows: TGTGCCAGTAGCGACAGGACGCTTAATGAAAAACTGTTTTTT.